This T cell receptor beta chain was sequenced for a study of CD8 T cells in Susac syndrome. Relapsing-remitting disease, either stable or active, was present in the treatment-naive patients who were the multiple sclerosis controls. Points on this clonotype: Its specificity is unknown.

Study-level results: As the study acknowledged, the number of individuals who were part of its TCR sequencing and HLA analysis was relatively small.

With random hexamers, roughly 0.45 to 1 ug RNA was reverse transcribed. Multiplex PCR with immunoSEQ amplified the TCR beta CDR3 across 54 Vbeta and 13 Jbeta. Via MiXCR, TCRdb re-called the immunoSEQ multiplex PCR reads, giving one row per CDR3 protein. The sample records 130,000 or so distinct CDR3 sequences, around nine tenths being singletons. The clonotype originates from a human donor with multiple sclerosis. Input material: CD8+ T cells from PBMCs.

CDR3 amino acids: CASSLETGSGGYTF. The CDR3 nucleotides are TGTGCCAGCAGCTTGGAAACAGGGAGCGGTGGCTACACCTTC. This chain connects TRBV5-6 to TRBJ1-2, with a tentative D call TRBD1 (6 bases). Trimming cost V 0 bases and J 7 bases, with 13 bases left between them. This CDR3 spans 14 amino acids. The germline V gene has CDR1 SGHDT and CDR2 YYEEEE.